These 3 T cell receptor beta chains were sequenced from one sample in a study of shared clonotypes between healthy human individuals (dated by TCRdb to about 2020). Receptors were amplified or captured by the immunoSEQ multiplex PCR assay. Not all clones reach the TCRdb copy of this immuneACCESS table, which keeps in-frame sequences only. Checked studies attribute under half of the gap to unresolved V genes and leave the rest unexplained. The table for this sample lists over 2 million clones; around 95% of them were counted only once. The ten largest clones take up 0.13% of the sample. The sequenced sample consisted of naive CD4+ T cells sorted from blood. The cell subset or site label corresponds to: CD45RA+ positively selected. The receptors derive from a man aged 18 to 30 in good health.

The chain couples TRBV7-9 to TRBJ2-7; maybe TRBD1 (6 bases). The CDR3 length is 14 residues. CDR1 is SEHNR, CDR2 FQNEAQ, per germline (reference sequence). Trimming left V 3 bases short and J 6 bases short, with 15 bases between. The CDR3 region has the DNA TGTGCCAGCAGCTTTGACAGGATAGAGGTCGAGCAGTACTTC. The encoded protein is CASSFDRIEVEQYF.

This clone has ten or more counts. Additional DNA sequences in this sample encode the identical CDR3. The CDR3 protein is CASQGNTEAFF. As DNA, the CDR3 is TGTGCCAGTCAGGGTAACACTGAAGCTTTCTTT. The gene calls are TRBV25-1 and TRBJ1-1; TRBD1 is a possible D gene (5 bases). This CDR3 is built from 11 residues. CDR1 is MGHDK, CDR2 SYGVNS, per germline. The V and J ends lost 9 bases and 2 bases respectively, with 7 bases between them. The whole variable domain, remainder taken from reference TRBV25-1 and TRBJ1-1, is EADIYQTPRYLVIGTGKKITLECSQTMGHDKMYWYQQDPGMELHLIHYSYGVNSTEKGDLSSESTVSRIRTEHFPLTLESARPSHTSQYLCASQGNTEAFFGQGTRLTVV.

The chain couples TRBV4-1 to TRBJ2-1; 12 bases map to TRBD2. This CDR3 spans 17 amino acids. V lost 4 bases and J lost 4; bases outside the gene matches: 8. The germline V gene encodes CDR1 MGHRA and CDR2 YSYEKL. The CDR3 loop reads CASSLVGTSGRYNEQFF. The DNA for the CDR3 is TGCGCCAGCAGCCTGGTCGGGACTAGCGGGCGATACAATGAGCAGTTCTTC.